What follows are 17 T cell receptor beta chains derived from one specimen sequenced in a study of T cells after yellow fever vaccination. Each CDR3 protein gets one entry after TCRdb re-called the 5' RACE reads with MiXCR. Seen here are some 320,000 distinct CDR3 sequences, over 3.5% observed once, and the top ten hold around 23%. Sequences were derived from PBMCs, sampled 5 days after the yellow fever booster vaccination. The origin of the receptors is a man aged 18 to 30 who received the YFV17D yellow fever vaccine.

In this sample, this clonotype turned up many times. This chain connects TRBV4-3 to TRBJ2-1; D perhaps matches TRBD1 (6 bases). The CDR3 is 15 amino acids. Germline loops: CDR1 LGHNA, CDR2 YSLEER. V was clipped by 6 bases and J by 3 bases, with 15 bases between them. The CDR3 DNA follows: TGCGCCAGCAGTCCAGGGGACGCGGTCTACAATGAGCAGTTCTTC. It is translated as CASSPGDAVYNEQFF.

The chain couples TRBV30 to TRBJ2-5; TRBD1 agrees at 10 bases. J was trimmed by 7 bases and V by 5 bases; bases with no gene match: 4. Germline V gene sequence: CDR1 GTSNPN, CDR2 SVGIG (reference sequence). The CDR3 has 12 amino acids. CDR3 protein: CAWDRGLGTQYF. Written as DNA, the CDR3 is TGTGCCTGGGACAGGGGGCTCGGGACCCAGTACTTC.

This clonotype turned up a few times. The rearrangement links TRBV29-1 to TRBJ2-2, with D perhaps matching TRBD2 (6 bases). The CDR3 has 13 residues. V dropped 7 bases and J dropped 2 bases, with 11 bases sitting between them. Germline lookup yields CDR1 SQVTM and CDR2 ANQGSEA. The CDR3 reads CSAEGTNTGELFF. The CDR3 DNA reads TGCAGCGCGGAAGGGACTAACACCGGGGAGCTGTTTTTT.

V usage is TRBV19 and J usage is TRBJ2-5; the D is unclear. The V end was cut by 4 bases, the J end by 4 bases, with 10 bases between. The CDR3 runs 13 residues. From germline, CDR1 is LNHDA and CDR2 SQIVND (reference sequence). The CDR3: CASSRENRETQYF. The CDR3 coding sequence is TGTGCCAGTAGTAGGGAAAACAGAGAGACCCAGTACTTC. Looking up the rest from reference TRBV19 and TRBJ2-5 gives the full variable domain: DGGITQSPKYLFRKEGQNVTLSCEQNLNHDAMYWYRQDPGQGLRLIYYSQIVNDFQKGDIAEGYSVSREKKESFPLTVTSAQKNPTAFYLCASSRENRETQYFGPGTRLLVL.

This clonotype was counted a few times. The chain has TRBV28 and TRBJ2-1; D may be TRBD1 or TRBD2 (6 bases each). Germline V gene data show CDR1 as MDHEN and CDR2 as SYDVKM. There are 16 residues in the CDR3. The V end lost 6 bases, the J end lost 8 bases, and 23 bases lay between the germline ends. CDR3 loop: CASSQLTGGVVDEQFF. The CDR3 DNA is TGTGCCAGCAGCCAATTGACCGGGGGCGTCGTGGATGAGCAGTTCTTC.

This clonotype was seen ten or more times. The rearrangement joins TRBV5-5 to TRBJ2-1; 9 bases fit TRBD2. Germline assignment: CDR1 SGHKS and CDR2 YYEKEE (reference sequence). With 4 bases clipped from V and 5 bases from J, the junction kept 7 bases outside the gene matches. The CDR3 is 15 residues long. The CDR3 spells CASSSYSGGNNEQFF. The DNA for the CDR3 is TGTGCCAGCAGCAGCTATAGCGGGGGCAACAATGAGCAGTTCTTC.

This clonotype was seen many times. The chain joins TRBV7-2 to TRBJ2-1; 12 positions agree with TRBD2. Trimming removed 6 bases from V and 9 bases from J; junction bases left unmatched: 12. The CDR3 totals 16 residues. The germline CDR1 and CDR2 sequences are SGHTA and FQGNSA. The CDR3 protein is CASSPNPSGGDGEQFF. The CDR3 coding sequence is TGTGCCAGCAGTCCAAACCCTAGCGGGGGGGACGGTGAGCAGTTCTTC. The whole variable domain, filled in from reference TRBV7-2 and TRBJ2-1, reads GAGVSQSPSNKVTEKGKDVELRCDPISGHTALYWYRQSLGQGLEFLIYFQGNSAPDKSGLPSDRFSAERTGGSVSTLTIQRTQQEDSAVYLCASSPNPSGGDGEQFFGPGTRLTVL.

This clonotype was seen repeatedly, ten times or more. The chain is built from TRBV7-8 and TRBJ2-1; 8 bases line up with TRBD1. The ends lost 6 bases at V and 7 bases at J; junction bases unmatched: 20. CDR1 is SGHVS and CDR2 is FQNEAQ in the germline V gene. The CDR3 has 18 amino acids. The CDR3 spells CASRQKPQGAPIENEQFF. In DNA, the CDR3 is TGTGCCAGCAGACAAAAGCCCCAGGGGGCACCAATAGAGAATGAGCAGTTCTTC.

This clonotype showed up many times. Its ends do not fully match the called genes, so a read error is possible. The chain has TRBV5-1 and TRBJ2-3; the D is unclear. This CDR3 region has 12 residues. CDR1 and CDR2 from the germline V gene are SGHRS and YFSETQ. The CDR3 here is CASSLSTDTQYF. The CDR3, as DNA: TGTGCCAGCAGTCTTAGCACAGATACGCAGTATTTT.

This clonotype was seen more than once but under ten times. This chain links TRBV5-1 with TRBJ2-1, with 7 bases aligning to TRBD1. J was trimmed by 4 bases and V by 3 bases; bases with no gene match: 7. The germline V gene has CDR1 SGHRS and CDR2 YFSETQ. The CDR3 is made up of 15 amino acids. The CDR3 DNA is TGCGCCAGCAGCTCCTTGCCGGGACAGTACAATGAGCAGTTCTTC. This gives the protein CASSSLPGQYNEQFF. Full variable domain (missing parts from reference TRBV5-1 and TRBJ2-1): KAGVTQTPRYLIKTRGQQVTLSCSPISGHRSVSWYQQTPGQGLQFLFEYFSETQRNKGNFPGRFSGRQFSNSRSEMNVSTLELGDSALYLCASSSLPGQYNEQFFGPGTRLTVL.

The chain joins TRBV5-1 to TRBJ1-1; D uncertain. Germline V lookup: CDR1 SGHRS, CDR2 YFSETQ. The V gene lost 4 bases and the J gene lost 1 base, with 14 bases spanning the gap. CDR3 size: 15 residues. This CDR3 reads CASSSSGQKNTEAFF. In DNA form, the CDR3 reads TGCGCCAGCAGCAGCTCCGGGCAGAAGAACACTGAAGCTTTCTTT.

This clonotype was seen only a few times. The chain is built from TRBV6-5 and TRBJ1-3; tentatively, D is TRBD1 (6 bases). Germline V gene data show CDR1 as MNHEY and CDR2 as SVGAGI. Trimming left V 8 bases short and J 4 bases short, with 12 bases between. The CDR3 has 13 amino acids. CDR3: CASCSGEGNTIYF. CDR3 nucleotide sequence: TGTGCCAGCTGCTCAGGGGAGGGAAACACCATATATTTT.

This chain links TRBV6-5 with TRBJ2-5, with D maybe TRBD2 (6 bases). Trimming pared 8 bases from V and 6 bases from J, leaving 13 bases between. The V gene's germline CDR1 is MNHEY and CDR2 SVGAGI. This CDR3 region has 12 residues. The CDR3 DNA reads TGTGCCAGCGGGCGGGGTGCACAGACCCAGTACTTC. It specifies CASGRGAQTQYF.

This clonotype was picked up many times. The chain recombines TRBV7-2 with TRBJ2-5; D may be TRBD1 (6 bases). Trimming removed 3 bases at V and 5 bases at J, with 13 bases between. Germline V CDR1 and CDR2: SGHTA, FQGNSA. This CDR3 is built from 14 residues. CDR3 bases: TGTGCCAGCAGCTTGGGTCAGGGGTGGGAGACCCAGTACTTC. Translation: CASSLGQGWETQYF.

The chain couples TRBV6-1 to TRBJ1-6; D ambiguous. Trimming pared 5 bases from V and 7 bases from J, leaving 15 bases between. Germline V CDR1 and CDR2: MNHNS, SASEGT. The CDR3 is 15 amino acids. The CDR3: CASSPRASGNSPLHF. The CDR3 DNA is TGTGCCAGCAGTCCGCGGGCCAGCGGGAATTCACCCCTCCACTTT.

The sample holds a few counts of this clonotype. This chain uses TRBV6-4 with TRBJ1-2; the match to TRBD1 covers 8 bases. Trimming took 4 bases from V and 4 from J; bases not matched to a gene: 8. CDR3 size: 15 residues. Germline-derived CDR1 and CDR2 are MRHNA and SNTAGT. The CDR3 nucleotides are TGTGCCAGCAGTGTCGACGGCGGGACAGGCTATGGCTACACCTTC. Residues: CASSVDGGTGYGYTF.

This clonotype was recorded a few times. J is TRBJ1-2 and V is TRBV5-6; D unclear. Germline CDR1 SGHDT, CDR2 YYEEEE. The CDR3 consists of 12 residues. Deletions cut 7 bases from V and 7 bases from J, with 14 bases between. CDR3 region: CASGLDWFGYTF. CDR3 DNA sequence: TGTGCCAGCGGATTGGACTGGTTTGGCTACACCTTC.